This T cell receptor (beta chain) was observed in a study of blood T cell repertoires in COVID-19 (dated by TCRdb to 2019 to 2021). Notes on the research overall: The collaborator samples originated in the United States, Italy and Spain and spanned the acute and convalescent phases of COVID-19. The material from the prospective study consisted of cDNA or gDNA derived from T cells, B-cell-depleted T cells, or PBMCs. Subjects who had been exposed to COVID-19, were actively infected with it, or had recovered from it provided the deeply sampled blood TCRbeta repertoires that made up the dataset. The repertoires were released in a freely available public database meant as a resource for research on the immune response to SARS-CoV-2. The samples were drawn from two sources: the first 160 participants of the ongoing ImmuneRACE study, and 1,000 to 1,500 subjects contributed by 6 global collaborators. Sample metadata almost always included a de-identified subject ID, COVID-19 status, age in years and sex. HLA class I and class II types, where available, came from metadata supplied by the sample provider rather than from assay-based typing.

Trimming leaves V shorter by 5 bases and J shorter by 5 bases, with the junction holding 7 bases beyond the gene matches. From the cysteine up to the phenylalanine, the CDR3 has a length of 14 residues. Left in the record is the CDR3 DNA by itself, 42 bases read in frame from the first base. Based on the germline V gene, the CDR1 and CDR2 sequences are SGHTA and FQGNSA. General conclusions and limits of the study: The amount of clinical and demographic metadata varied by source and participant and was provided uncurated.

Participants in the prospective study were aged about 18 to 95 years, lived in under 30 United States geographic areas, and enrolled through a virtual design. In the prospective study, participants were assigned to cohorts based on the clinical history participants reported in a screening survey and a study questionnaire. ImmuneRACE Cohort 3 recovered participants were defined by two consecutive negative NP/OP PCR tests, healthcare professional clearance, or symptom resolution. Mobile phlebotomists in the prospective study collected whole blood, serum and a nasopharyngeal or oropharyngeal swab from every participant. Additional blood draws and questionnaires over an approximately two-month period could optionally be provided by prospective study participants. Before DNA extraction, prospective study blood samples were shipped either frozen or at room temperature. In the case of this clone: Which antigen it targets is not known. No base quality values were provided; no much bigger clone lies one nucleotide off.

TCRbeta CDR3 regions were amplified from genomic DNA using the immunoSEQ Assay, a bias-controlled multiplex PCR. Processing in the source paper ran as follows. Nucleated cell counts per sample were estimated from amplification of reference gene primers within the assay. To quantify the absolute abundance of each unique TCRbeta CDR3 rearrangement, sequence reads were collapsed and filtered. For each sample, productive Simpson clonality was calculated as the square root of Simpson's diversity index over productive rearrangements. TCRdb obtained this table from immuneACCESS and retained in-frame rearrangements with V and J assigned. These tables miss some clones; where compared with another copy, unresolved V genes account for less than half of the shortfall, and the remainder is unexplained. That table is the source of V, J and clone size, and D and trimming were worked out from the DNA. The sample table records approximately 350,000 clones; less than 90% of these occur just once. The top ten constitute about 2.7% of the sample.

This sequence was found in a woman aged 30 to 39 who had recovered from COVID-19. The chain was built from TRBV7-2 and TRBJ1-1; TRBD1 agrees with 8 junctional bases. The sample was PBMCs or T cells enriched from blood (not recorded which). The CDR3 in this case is CASSVDRVRTEAFF. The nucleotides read TGTGCCAGCAGCGTGGACAGGGTGAGGACTGAAGCTTTCTTT.